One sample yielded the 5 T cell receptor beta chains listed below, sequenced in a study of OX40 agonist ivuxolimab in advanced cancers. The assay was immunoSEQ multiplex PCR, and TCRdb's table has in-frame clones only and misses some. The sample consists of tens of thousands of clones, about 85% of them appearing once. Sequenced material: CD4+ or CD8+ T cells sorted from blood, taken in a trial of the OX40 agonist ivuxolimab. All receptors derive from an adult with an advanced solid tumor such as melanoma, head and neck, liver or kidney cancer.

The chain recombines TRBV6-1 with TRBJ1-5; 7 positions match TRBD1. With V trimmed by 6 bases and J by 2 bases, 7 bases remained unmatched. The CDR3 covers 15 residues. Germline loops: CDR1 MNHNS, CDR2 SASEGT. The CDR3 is CASRTRQGGNQPQHF. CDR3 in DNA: TGTGCCAGCAGGACCAGACAGGGTGGCAATCAGCCCCAGCATTTT.

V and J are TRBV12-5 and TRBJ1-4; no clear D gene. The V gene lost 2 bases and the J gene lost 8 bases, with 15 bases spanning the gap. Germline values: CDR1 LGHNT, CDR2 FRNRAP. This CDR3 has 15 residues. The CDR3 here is CASGLTGLTGEKLFF. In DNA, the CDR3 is TGTGCTAGTGGTTTGACCGGGTTAACGGGGGAAAAACTGTTTTTT.

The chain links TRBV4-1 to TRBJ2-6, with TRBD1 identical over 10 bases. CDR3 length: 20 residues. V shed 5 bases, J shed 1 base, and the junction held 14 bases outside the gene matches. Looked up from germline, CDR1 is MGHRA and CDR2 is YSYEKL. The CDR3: CASSLRGTGATSSGANVLTF. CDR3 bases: TGCGCCAGCAGCTTAAGAGGGACAGGGGCGACCTCATCTGGGGCCAACGTCCTGACTTTC.

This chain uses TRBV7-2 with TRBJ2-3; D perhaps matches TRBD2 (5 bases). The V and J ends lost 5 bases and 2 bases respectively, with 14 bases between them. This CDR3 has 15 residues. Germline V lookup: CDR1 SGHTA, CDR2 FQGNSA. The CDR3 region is CASSHGLHLTDTQYF. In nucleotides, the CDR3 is TGTGCCAGCAGCCATGGACTCCATCTCACAGATACGCAGTATTTT.

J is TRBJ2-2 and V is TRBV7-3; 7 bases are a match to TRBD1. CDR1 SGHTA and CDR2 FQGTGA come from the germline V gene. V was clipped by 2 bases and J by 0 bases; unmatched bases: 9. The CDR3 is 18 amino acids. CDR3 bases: TGTGCCAGCAGCTTAGGACAGGTCCTTACGGCGAACACCGGGGAGCTGTTTTTT. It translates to CASSLGQVLTANTGELFF.